The 23 T cell receptor beta chains listed next were all sequenced from one sample in a study of blood T cell repertoires in COVID-19. TCRdb keeps only in-frame clones here, not all; method: immunoSEQ multiplex PCR. This table has roughly 120,000 clones, roughly nine tenths appearing once. The sequenced material came from peripheral blood. The receptors stem from a man between 60 and 70 years old with COVID-19, enrolled during active disease.

J is TRBJ1-2 and V is TRBV18; 8 bases fit TRBD1. J gave up 7 bases and V 0 bases, and 7 bases lay outside the gene matches. Looked up from germline, CDR1 is KGHSH and CDR2 is LQKENI. The CDR3 sequence is 15 residues long. The CDR3, as DNA: TGTGCCAGCTCACCACCGATACAGGGGGATCGTGGCTACACCTTC. It encodes CASSPPIQGDRGYTF.

This chain connects TRBV7-2 to TRBJ1-1; D gene ambiguous. Per germline, CDR1 SGHTA and CDR2 FQGNSA. The CDR3 covers 13 residues. V lost 5 bases and J 5 bases, leaving 12 bases between the germline ends. This chain's CDR3 is CASSPTRETEAFF. The CDR3 DNA sequence: TGTGCCAGCAGCCCCACTAGAGAGACTGAAGCTTTCTTT.

This clone was seen a few times. The chain employs TRBV15 and TRBJ1-3; TRBD1 matches 8 bases. Germline CDR1 LNHNV, CDR2 YYDKDF (reference sequence). V dropped 0 bases and J dropped 5; count of bases not matched to a gene: 9. CDR3 length: 17 residues. Written as DNA, the CDR3 is TGTGCCACCAGCAGAGAGTTGGGACAGGACCCACGAAACACCATATATTTT. It yields the protein CATSRELGQDPRNTIYF.

The rearrangement joins TRBV5-4 to TRBJ1-1; 11 nucleotides line up with TRBD1. The V segment lost 3 bases and the J segment 0 bases; nucleotides outside the gene matches: 4. This CDR3 region has 16 residues. The V gene's germline CDR1 is SGHNT and CDR2 YYREEE (reference sequence). The CDR3: CASSSGQGAMNTEAFF. The CDR3, as DNA: TGTGCCAGCAGCTCCGGACAGGGGGCGATGAACACTGAAGCTTTCTTT. Variable domain in full (rest from reference TRBV5-4 and TRBJ1-1): ETGVTQSPTHLIKTRGQQVTLRCSSQSGHNTVSWYQQALGQGPQFIFQYYREEENGRGNFPPRFSGLQFPNYSSELNVNALELDDSALYLCASSSGQGAMNTEAFFGQGTRLTVV.

The chain carries TRBV6-5 and TRBJ1-2; D perhaps matches TRBD1 (5 bases). Germline CDR1 MNHEY, CDR2 SVGAGI. There are 14 residues in the CDR3. Deletions cut 3 bases from V and 4 bases from J, with 12 bases between. The CDR3 loop reads CASSYAGQLYGYTF. In DNA form, the CDR3 reads TGTGCCAGCAGTTATGCAGGGCAGCTCTATGGCTACACCTTC.

The J gene is TRBJ2-1, the V gene TRBV7-9; D ambiguous. Trimming took 5 bases from V and 5 from J, leaving 13 bases between them. Germline V gene sequence: CDR1 SEHNR, CDR2 FQNEAQ (reference sequence). This CDR3 has 14 residues. The CDR3 region has the DNA TGTGCCAGCAGCCCTGAGTTGTCCCACAATGAGCAGTTCTTC. Protein sequence: CASSPELSHNEQFF.

The V gene is TRBV7-6, the J gene TRBJ1-1, with D unclear. The CDR3 covers 14 residues. V was cut by 1 base and J by 9 bases, with 15 bases left in between. Per germline, CDR1 SGHVS and CDR2 FNYEAQ. The CDR3 bases are TGTGCCAGCAGCTTAGATACGGTTGAGGGAAAAGCTTTCTTT. Translated: CASSLDTVEGKAFF.

As to this clone: Other DNA sequences in the sample encode the same CDR3. CDR3: CASSPGTGNTYEQYF. The CDR3 region has the DNA TGTGCCAGCTCCCCCGGGACAGGGAATACCTACGAGCAGTACTTC. V and J are TRBV18 and TRBJ2-7; 9 nucleotides align to TRBD1. Trimming took 6 bases from V and 2 from J; bases not matched to a gene: 8. The CDR3 totals 15 residues. The V gene's germline CDR1 is KGHSH and CDR2 LQKENI.

The chain combines TRBV28 with TRBJ2-1; weak D call: TRBD2 (5 bases). CDR1 is MDHEN and CDR2 is SYDVKM in the germline V gene. The CDR3 totals 12 residues. Trimming stripped 7 bases from V and 10 bases from J, with 14 bases between. In DNA, the CDR3 is TGTGCCAGCAAGGGTAGCGTACCGGAGCAGTTCTTC. Translating gives CASKGSVPEQFF.

The chain employs TRBV6-6 and TRBJ1-4, with 10 nucleotides matching TRBD1. Losses at the gene ends were 5 bases for V and 4 bases for J; bases not matched to a gene: 10. The CDR3 is 17 amino acids. The germline CDR1 and CDR2 sequences are MNHNY and SVGAGI (reference sequence). CDR3 DNA: TGTGCCAGCAGTCCGGGACAGGGGAGGATGGGTAATGAAAAACTGTTTTTT. Amino acid sequence: CASSPGQGRMGNEKLFF.

This chain uses TRBV5-1 with TRBJ2-1, with a weak D call TRBD2 (6 bases). Trimming took off 6 bases at V and 2 bases at J, with 15 bases between the two ends. This CDR3 has 15 amino acids. In germline, CDR1 is SGHRS, CDR2 YFSETQ. The CDR3 sequence: CASTFSGGAYNEQFF. In DNA, the CDR3 is TGCGCCAGCACCTTTAGCGGTGGTGCCTACAATGAGCAGTTCTTC.

This chain joins TRBV6-6 and TRBJ1-3; D gene ambiguous. With 4 bases removed from V and 2 bases from J, the gap between germline ends came to 12 bases. The CDR3 has 15 residues. The germline CDR1 and CDR2 sequences are MNHNY and SVGAGI (reference sequence). DNA of the CDR3: TGTGCCAGCAGTTGGGCTCGGGGTCCTGGAAACACCATATATTTT. Encoded protein: CASSWARGPGNTIYF.

This chain uses TRBV21-1 with TRBJ2-1; the table gives TRBD2 as D, unverified against the DNA. TRBV21-1 is a documented pseudogene. The CDR3 is made up of 18 amino acids. The CDR3 loop is CASSVLAGGVPSYNEQFF. The CDR3 DNA is TGTGCCAGCAGCGTACTAGCGGGAGGCGTCCCCTCCTACAATGAGCAGTTCTTC.

This chain links TRBV27 with TRBJ1-3, with 9 positions matching TRBD1. Losses at the gene ends were 0 bases for V and 0 bases for J; bases not matched to a gene: 9. Looked up from germline, CDR1 is MNHEY and CDR2 is SMNVEV (reference sequence). This CDR3 contains 19 residues. The CDR3 DNA reads as TGTGCCAGCAGTTTATCGGGACAGGGCAGATTTCGCTCTGGAAACACCATATATTTT. Encoded protein: CASSLSGQGRFRSGNTIYF.

V is TRBV2 and J is TRBJ1-1; D not resolved. Per germline, CDR1 SNHLY and CDR2 FYNNEI. This CDR3 spans 15 amino acids. Trimming removed 6 bases at V and 0 bases at J, with 14 bases between. CDR3 nucleotides: TGTGCCAGCAGCGGCCCGACAAGTATGAACACTGAAGCTTTCTTT. Protein product: CASSGPTSMNTEAFF.

CDR3 coding DNA: TGTGCCTGGACCGGGACAGGGCGTGTTGAAAAACTGTTTTTT. It yields the protein CAWTGTGRVEKLFF. The chain uses TRBV30 and TRBJ1-4, with TRBD1 matching over 9 bases. Germline CDR1 is GTSNPN and CDR2 is SVGIG (reference sequence). V was clipped by 4 bases and J by 7 bases; unmatched bases: 7. The CDR3 totals 14 residues.

To note about this clone: This sample includes further DNA sequences coding for the same CDR3. The chain employs TRBV9 and TRBJ1-1; D might be TRBD1 (5 bases). This CDR3 spans 14 amino acids. CDR1 and CDR2 (germline): SGDLS, YYNGEE. V was clipped by 0 bases and J by 1 base, with 7 bases between them. The CDR3 bases are TGTGCCAGCAGCGTAGCTACAGGGAACACTGAAGCTTTCTTT. Translated, it gives CASSVATGNTEAFF.

The chain joins TRBV7-3 to TRBJ2-1; possibly TRBD2 for D (6 bases). This CDR3 comprises 13 residues. Trimming left V 0 bases short and J 10 bases short, with 10 bases between. CDR1 is SGHTA, CDR2 FQGTGA, per germline. This CDR3 is CASSLTDRGEQFF. The CDR3 region has the DNA TGTGCCAGCAGCTTAACTGATCGGGGGGAGCAGTTCTTC. Combining the CDR3 with reference TRBV7-3 and TRBJ2-1 gives the whole variable domain GAGVSQTPSNKVTEKGKYVELRCDPISGHTALYWYRQSLGQGPEFLIYFQGTGAADDSGLPNDRFFAVRPEGSVSTLKIQRTERGDSAVYLCASSLTDRGEQFFGPGTRLTVL.

The chain employs TRBV6-5 and TRBJ2-7; 8 positions match TRBD2. After removal of 2 bases from V and 0 bases from J, the junction contained 6 bases not matched to a gene. CDR1 MNHEY and CDR2 SVGAGI come from the germline V gene. This CDR3 region has 16 residues. As DNA, the CDR3 is TGTGCCAGCAGTTACGGGGGGAGCGGGGGCTCCTACGAGCAGTACTTC. Protein sequence: CASSYGGSGGSYEQYF.

The V and J genes are TRBV5-4 and TRBJ2-5, with TRBD1 matching over 8 bases. V trimming: 0 bases; J trimming: 4 bases; junction bases outside the gene matches: 11. The CDR3 spans 17 residues. CDR1 is SGHNT, CDR2 YYREEE, per germline (reference sequence). In nucleotides, the CDR3 is TGTGCCAGCAGCTTGGCAGGGTACAGGGGGAATCTAGAGACCCAGTACTTC. Its translation is CASSLAGYRGNLETQYF.

The chain couples TRBV6-6 to TRBJ2-5, with D possibly matching TRBD1 (5 bases). The CDR3 is made up of 13 amino acids. The germline V and J ends were trimmed by 6 bases and 3 bases, with 11 bases remaining between them. The germline V gene has CDR1 MNHNY and CDR2 SVGAGI (reference sequence). CDR3: CASRQGAEETQYF. For the CDR3, the DNA is TGTGCCAGCAGGCAAGGGGCGGAAGAGACCCAGTACTTC.

This sequence joins TRBV12-3 or TRBV12-4 and TRBJ2-7; TRBD1 matches 7 bases. The CDR3 is 13 residues long. The V and J ends lost 7 bases and 5 bases, in that order; junction bases with no gene match: 8. The CDR3 DNA is TGTGCCAGCACAGACAGGGTATTGAACGAGCAGTACTTC. Translating it yields CASTDRVLNEQYF.

This chain links TRBV27 with TRBJ2-3; 7 positions agree with TRBD1. Germline lookup yields CDR1 MNHEY and CDR2 SMNVEV (reference sequence). Unmatched junction bases numbered 6, after V lost 4 bases and J lost 2 bases. The CDR3 has 15 amino acids. The CDR3 DNA follows: TGTGCCAGCAGTTCTGCGGACAGGTACACAGATACGCAGTATTTT. Its translation is CASSSADRYTDTQYF.